Shown below are 6 T cell receptor beta chains from a single sample sequenced in a study of blood T cell repertoires in COVID-19. TCRdb's table, derived via immunoSEQ multiplex PCR, lists solely in-frame clones and lacks some. In the table there are approximately 380,000 clones, approximately 90% of which are singletons. Specimen: PBMCs or T cells enriched from blood (not recorded which). The receptors come from a woman younger than 30 who had recovered from COVID-19.

The V and J genes are TRBV7-3 and TRBJ2-3, with D tentatively TRBD2 (7 bases). Trimming cost V 4 bases and J 3 bases, with 14 bases left between them. CDR3 length: 15 amino acids. Germline V gene lookup returns CDR1 SGHTA and CDR2 FQGTGA. CDR3 sequence: CASSSLGGATDTQYF. CDR3 nucleotide sequence: TGTGCCAGCAGCTCCTTAGGGGGGGCGACAGATACGCAGTATTTT.

The chain uses TRBV3-1 (or the pseudogene TRBV3-2) and TRBJ1-5, with TRBD1 as a possible D gene (6 bases). The CDR3 is made up of 14 amino acids. Germline V gene sequence: CDR1 LGHDT, CDR2 YNNKEL (reference sequence). The V and J ends lost 2 bases and 7 bases respectively, with 12 bases between them. The CDR3 sequence: CASSQSQGRQPQHF. In nucleotides, the CDR3 is TGTGCCAGCAGCCAATCACAGGGTCGGCAGCCCCAGCATTTT.

The chain carries TRBV4-1 and TRBJ1-5; TRBD1 matches 7 bases. The CDR3 is 15 residues long. Germline V CDR1 and CDR2: MGHRA, YSYEKL. J was trimmed by 6 bases and V by 1 base; bases with no gene match: 6. CDR3 bases: TGCGCCAGCAGCCAAGGACAGGGATTCGTTCAGCCCCAGCATTTT. Its protein product is CASSQGQGFVQPQHF.

V and J are TRBV4-2 and TRBJ1-4; perhaps TRBD1 as D (6 bases). The germline gives CDR1 LGHNA, CDR2 YNFKEQ. The CDR3 is made up of 15 amino acids. V gave up 4 bases and J gave up 7 bases, with 16 bases separating them. The CDR3 reads CASSRLQGNGEKLFF. The CDR3 nucleotides read TGTGCCAGCAGCCGCCTCCAGGGGAATGGTGAAAAACTGTTTTTT.

The CDR3 region has the DNA TGTGCCACCAAACAGGGAGGAAACACCATATATTTT. It is translated as CATKQGGNTIYF. The chain couples TRBV24-1 to TRBJ1-3; a weak D match, TRBD1 (6 bases). The germline V gene encodes CDR1 KGHDR and CDR2 SFDVKD. The CDR3 extends over 12 amino acids. V lost 8 bases, J lost 4 bases, and 8 bases lay in between.

Only a few counts were recorded for this clone. V gene TRBV29-1 combines with J gene TRBJ1-2, with D possibly being TRBD1 (6 bases). CDR3 size: 14 residues. Trimming took 6 bases from V and 6 from J, leaving 20 bases between them. CDR1 and CDR2 (germline): SQVTM, ANQGSEA. The CDR3 loop is CSVATSPGTHGYTF. For the CDR3, the DNA is TGCAGCGTAGCGACTTCTCCCGGGACACATGGCTACACCTTC.